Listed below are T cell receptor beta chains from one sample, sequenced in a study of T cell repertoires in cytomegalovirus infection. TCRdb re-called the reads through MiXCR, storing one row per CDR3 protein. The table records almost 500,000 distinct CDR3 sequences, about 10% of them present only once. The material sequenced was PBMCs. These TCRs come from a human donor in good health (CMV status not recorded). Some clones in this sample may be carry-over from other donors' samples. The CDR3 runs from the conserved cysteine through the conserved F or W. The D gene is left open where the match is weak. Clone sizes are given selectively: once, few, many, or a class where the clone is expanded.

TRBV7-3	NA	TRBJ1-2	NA	TGTGCCAGCAGCTTAACCGGAGGCTTTGGCTACACCTTC	CASSLTGGFGYTF
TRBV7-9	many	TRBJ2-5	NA	TGTGCCAGCAGCCCCTCTAACCGGGCGGGAGAGACCCAGTACTTC	CASSPSNRAGETQYF
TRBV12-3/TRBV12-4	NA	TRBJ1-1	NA	TGTGCCAGCACCACCCGCGGGACCGGTACTGAAGCTTTCTTT	CASTTRGTGTEAFF
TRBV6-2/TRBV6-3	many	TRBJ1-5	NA	TGTGCCAGCAGTTACCACTTAGGTCTTAACAGCAATCAGCCCCAGCATTTT	CASSYHLGLNSNQPQHF
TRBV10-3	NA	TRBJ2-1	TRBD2	TGTGCCATCAGGGGGACTAGCGGGGTCAGGATGGTGGATGAGCAGTTCTTC	CAIRGTSGVRMVDEQFF
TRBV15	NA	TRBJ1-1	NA	TGTGCCACCAGCAGAGGTTGGGTCAGTAACACTGAAGCTTTCTTT	CATSRGWVSNTEAFF
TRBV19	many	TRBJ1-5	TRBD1	TGTGCCAGTAGCCTCACAGGGGGCCCTCAGCCCCAGCATTTT	CASSLTGGPQPQHF
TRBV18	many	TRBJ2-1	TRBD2	TGTGCCAGCTCACCGCTACTAGCGGGAGGGAACAATGAGCAGTTCTTC	CASSPLLAGGNNEQFF
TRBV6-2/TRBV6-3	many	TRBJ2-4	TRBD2	TGTGCCAGCAGCCGACTAGGCGGGGGGAACATTCAGTACTTC	CASSRLGGGNIQYF
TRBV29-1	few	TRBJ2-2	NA	TGCAGCGTACTATCCGGGGCGGGTGGCGGGGAGCTGTTTTTT	CSVLSGAGGGELFF
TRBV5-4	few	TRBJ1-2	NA	TGTGCCAGCAGCGCCTCCGAGGGGGGCTACTATGGCTACACCTTC	CASSASEGGYYGYTF
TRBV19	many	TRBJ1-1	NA	TGTGCCAGTAGTGCAACAGGGCAGACTGAAGCTTTCTTT	CASSATGQTEAFF
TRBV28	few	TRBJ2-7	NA	TGTGCCAGCAGTTCCGGACAGACTTTCCCCTCCTACGAGCAGTACTTC	CASSSGQTFPSYEQYF
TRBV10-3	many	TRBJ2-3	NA	TGTGCCATCAGCCCGGAGGGCGCGGATACGCAGTATTTT	CAISPEGADTQYF
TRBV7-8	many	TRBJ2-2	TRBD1	TGTGCCAGCAGCTCTTTGACAGGGTATATCGGGGAGCTGTTTTTT	CASSSLTGYIGELFF
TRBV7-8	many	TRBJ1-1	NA	TGTGCCAGCAGCTTAGAAGCGGGGGGGACGAACACTGAAGCTTTCTTT	CASSLEAGGTNTEAFF
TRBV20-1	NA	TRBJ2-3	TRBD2	TGCAGCTGGGCTAGCGGGGAGACAGATACGCAGTATTTT	CSWASGETDTQYF
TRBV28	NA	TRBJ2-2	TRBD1	TGTGCCAGCAGGACAGGGGGATACACCGGGGAGCTGTTTTTT	CASRTGGYTGELFF
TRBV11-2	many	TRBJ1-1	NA	TGTGCCAGCAGCTTATGGCAGGCCGGGGGCATAAGCACTGAAGCTTTCTTT	CASSLWQAGGISTEAFF
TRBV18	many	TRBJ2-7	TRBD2	TGTGCCAGCTCACCACCTCCGACTAGCCCATTAAACCCATACGAGCAGTACTTC	CASSPPPTSPLNPYEQYF
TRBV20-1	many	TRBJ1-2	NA	TGCAGTGCTAGAAATGAGGTCGGCAGCGGCTATGGCTACACCTTC	CSARNEVGSGYGYTF
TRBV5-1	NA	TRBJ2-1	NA	TGCGCCAGCAGCCGAAACGTACCCTCTTACAATGAGCAGTTCTTC	CASSRNVPSYNEQFF
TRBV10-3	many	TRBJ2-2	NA	TGTGCCATCAGTGACCCCTACCGAGACACCGGGGAGCTGTTTTTT	CAISDPYRDTGELFF
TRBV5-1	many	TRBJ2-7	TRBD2	TGCGCCAGCAGCTCGCTTCTGACTAGCGGGGGGGTCAATTACGAGCAGTACTTC	CASSSLLTSGGVNYEQYF
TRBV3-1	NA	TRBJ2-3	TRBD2	TGTGCCAGCAGGCGGAGCGGGGGGACAGATACGCAGTATTTT	CASRRSGGTDTQYF
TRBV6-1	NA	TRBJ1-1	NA	TGTGCCAGCAGTAAAACAGGGATCGTCACTGAAGCTTTCTTT	CASSKTGIVTEAFF
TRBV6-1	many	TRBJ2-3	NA	TGTGCCAGCGCTCCAAGGGGGACAGATACGCAGTATTTT	CASAPRGTDTQYF
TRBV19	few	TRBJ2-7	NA	TGTGCCAGTAGTATTGGAAGGCGGCGGGGTTCCTACGAGCAGTACTTC	CASSIGRRRGSYEQYF
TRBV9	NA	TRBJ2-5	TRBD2	TGTGCCAGCAGCGTGACTAGCGGGAGTCCAGAGACCCAGTACTTC	CASSVTSGSPETQYF
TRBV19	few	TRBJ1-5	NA	TGTGCCAGTAGCCGCGGGAACCATAACAATCAGCCCCAGCATTTT	CASSRGNHNNQPQHF
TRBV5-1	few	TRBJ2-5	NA	TGCGCCAGCAGCTTGGACCTCCAAGAGACCCAGTACTTC	CASSLDLQETQYF
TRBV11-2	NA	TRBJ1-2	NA	TGTGCCAGCAGCCGTCCGGGAGGGGGGCCCTATGGCTACACCTTC	CASSRPGGGPYGYTF
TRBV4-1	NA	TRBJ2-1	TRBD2	TGCGCCAGCAGCCTGGTGGTAGCGGGATACAATGAGCAGTTCTTC	CASSLVVAGYNEQFF
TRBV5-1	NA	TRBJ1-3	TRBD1	TGCGCCAGCAGCTTGGGGACAGGGTTGCTATCCTCTGGAAACACCATATATTTT	CASSLGTGLLSSGNTIYF
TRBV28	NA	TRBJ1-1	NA	TGTGCCAGCAACGTGAATCCAGGGTGGCGGACTGAAGCTTTCTTT	CASNVNPGWRTEAFF
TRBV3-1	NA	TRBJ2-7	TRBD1	TGTGCCAGCAGGGGTTGGACAGGGGGAACCTACGAGCAGTACTTC	CASRGWTGGTYEQYF
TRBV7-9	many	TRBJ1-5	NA	TGTGCCAGCAGCTTGACAGCTGATAGCAATCAGCCCCAGCATTTT	CASSLTADSNQPQHF
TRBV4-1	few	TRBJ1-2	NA	TGCGCCAGCAGCCAAATAGGGACATATTATGGCTACACCTTC	CASSQIGTYYGYTF
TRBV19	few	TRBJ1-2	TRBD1	TGTGCCAGTAGTAGGGACAGAACTAACTATGGCTACACCTTC	CASSRDRTNYGYTF
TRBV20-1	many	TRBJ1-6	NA	TGCAGTGCTAGGTCGGGACCCTCCTATAATTCACCCCTCCACTTT	CSARSGPSYNSPLHF
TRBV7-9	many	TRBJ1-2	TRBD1	TGTGCCAGCAGCGAGACAGGGCGCGGCTACACCTTC	CASSETGRGYTF
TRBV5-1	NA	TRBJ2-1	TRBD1	TGCGCCAGCAGCTGGGGACAGGGGGCTGGCAATGAGCAGTTCTTC	CASSWGQGAGNEQFF
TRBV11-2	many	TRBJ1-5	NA	TGTGCCAGCAGCCGACTGTGGAGGACGTGGAATAGCAATCAGCCCCAGCATTTT	CASSRLWRTWNSNQPQHF
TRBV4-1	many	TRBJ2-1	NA	TGCGCCAGCAGCCAAGTAGGTCATGAGCAGTTCTTC	CASSQVGHEQFF
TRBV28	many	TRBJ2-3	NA	TGTGCCAGCAGACCAATAGGGGTATGGGATACGCAGTATTTT	CASRPIGVWDTQYF
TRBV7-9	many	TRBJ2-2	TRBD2	TGTGCCAGCAGCTCGATAGCGGGAGTCAACACCGGGGAGCTGTTTTTT	CASSSIAGVNTGELFF
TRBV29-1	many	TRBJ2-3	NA	TGCAGCGTTCAGTCCGGGCTAGCAGGCACAGATACGCAGTATTTT	CSVQSGLAGTDTQYF
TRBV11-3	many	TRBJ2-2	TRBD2	TGTGCCAGCAGCCCTACCGCTAGCGGGAGCCTCACCGGGGAGCTGTTTTTT	CASSPTASGSLTGELFF
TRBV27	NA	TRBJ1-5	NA	TGTGCCAGCAGTTTTCGGGGTCGGGAGCAGCCCCAGCATTTT	CASSFRGREQPQHF
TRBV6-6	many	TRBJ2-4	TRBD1	TGTGCCAGCAATCCCTCCGACAGGGGGGACATTCAGTACTTC	CASNPSDRGDIQYF
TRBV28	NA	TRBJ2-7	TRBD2	TGTGCCAGCAGTGCTCCATGGGGGGGCGAGCAGTACTTC	CASSAPWGGEQYF
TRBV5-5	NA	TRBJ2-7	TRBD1	TGTGCCAGCAGCTTGGGGAATACAGGGGTGGACTACGAGCAGTACTTC	CASSLGNTGVDYEQYF
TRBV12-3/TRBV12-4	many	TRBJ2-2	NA	TGTGCCAGCAGGACCTTCAGCGTGGACACCGGGGAGCTGTTTTTT	CASRTFSVDTGELFF
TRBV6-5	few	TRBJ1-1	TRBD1	TGTGCCAGCAGCCGAGGGACAGGGTACGACACTGAAGCTTTCTTT	CASSRGTGYDTEAFF
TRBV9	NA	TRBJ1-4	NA	TGTGCCAGCAGCGAGGGGACGGTTGCAACTAATGAAAAACTGTTTTTT	CASSEGTVATNEKLFF
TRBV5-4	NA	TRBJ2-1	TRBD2	TGTGCCAGCATCGGACTAGCGGGCAAGAATGAGCAGTTCTTC	CASIGLAGKNEQFF
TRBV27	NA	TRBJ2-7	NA	TGTGCCAGCAGTTGGGGTCCTGGTTTGGAGCAGTACTTC	CASSWGPGLEQYF
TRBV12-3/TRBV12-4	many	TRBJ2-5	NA	TGTGCCAGCAGCCTCGGACAGTTCCAAGAGACCCAGTACTTC	CASSLGQFQETQYF
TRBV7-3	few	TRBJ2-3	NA	TGTGCCAGCAGCTCAATACGAGGGGCTGCGGATACGCAGTATTTT	CASSSIRGAADTQYF